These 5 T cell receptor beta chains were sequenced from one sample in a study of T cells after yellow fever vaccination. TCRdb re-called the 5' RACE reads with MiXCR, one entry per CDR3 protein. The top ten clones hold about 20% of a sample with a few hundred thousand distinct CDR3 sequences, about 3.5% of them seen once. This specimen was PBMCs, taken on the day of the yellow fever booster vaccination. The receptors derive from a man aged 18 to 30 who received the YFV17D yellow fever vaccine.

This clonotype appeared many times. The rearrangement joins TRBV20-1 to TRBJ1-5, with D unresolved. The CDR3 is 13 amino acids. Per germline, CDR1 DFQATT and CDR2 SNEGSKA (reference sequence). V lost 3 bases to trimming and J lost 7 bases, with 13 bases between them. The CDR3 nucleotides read TGCAGTGCTAGTTTGGGGTTAGAGCAGCCCCAGCATTTT. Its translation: CSASLGLEQPQHF.

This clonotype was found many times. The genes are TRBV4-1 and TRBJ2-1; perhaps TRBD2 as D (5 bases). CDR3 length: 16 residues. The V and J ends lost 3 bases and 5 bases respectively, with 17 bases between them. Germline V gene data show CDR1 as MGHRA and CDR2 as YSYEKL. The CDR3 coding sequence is TGCGCCAGCAGCCAGATCAACGCCGGACTCAACAATGAGCAGTTCTTC. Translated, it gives CASSQINAGLNNEQFF.

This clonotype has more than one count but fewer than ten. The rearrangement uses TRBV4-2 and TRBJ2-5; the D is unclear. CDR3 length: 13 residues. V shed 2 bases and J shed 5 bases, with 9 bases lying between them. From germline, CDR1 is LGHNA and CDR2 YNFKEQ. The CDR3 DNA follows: TGTGCCAGCAGCCAAAAGTCCGGTGAGACCCAGTACTTC. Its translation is CASSQKSGETQYF.

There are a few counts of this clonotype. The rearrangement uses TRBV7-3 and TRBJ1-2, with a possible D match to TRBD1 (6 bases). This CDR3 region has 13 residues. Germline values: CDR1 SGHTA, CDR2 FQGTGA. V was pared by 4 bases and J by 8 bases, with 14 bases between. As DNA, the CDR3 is TGTGCCAGCAGCTCCGAGCCAGGGGTCGGCTACACCTTC. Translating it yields CASSSEPGVGYTF.

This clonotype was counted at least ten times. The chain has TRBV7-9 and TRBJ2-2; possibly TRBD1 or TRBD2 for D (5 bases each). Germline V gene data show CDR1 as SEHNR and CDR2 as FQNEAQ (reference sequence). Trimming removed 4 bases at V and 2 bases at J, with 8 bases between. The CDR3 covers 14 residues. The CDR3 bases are TGTGCCAGCAGCTCGGGGCTTAACACCGGGGAGCTGTTTTTT. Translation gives CASSSGLNTGELFF.